This T cell receptor beta chain stems from a study of T-cell memory formation after mild COVID-19. Study-level points and caveats: Certain responding clones were present in pre-infection memory, suggesting participation of cross-reactive memory. Nothing confirmed that second-wave clones peaking on day 37 were specific for SARS-CoV-2.

In its sample, this clonotype was seen many times. The target antigen is unknown. From the 5' RACE reads, TCRdb called clonotypes with MiXCR, one entry per CDR3 protein. The repertoire holds around 130,000 distinct CDR3 sequences, with around 14% as singletons. The germline V gene encodes CDR1 SGHRS and CDR2 YFSETQ. The CDR3 spans 19 residues. The V and J ends lost 2 bases and 0 bases respectively, with 20 bases between them. This TCR derives from an adult woman who had mild COVID-19 (a few samples of this study predate the infection). Cell type and time point are not known. Sequenced material: PBMCs or a T cell subset sorted from them (not recorded which). This chain joins TRBV5-1 and TRBJ2-2; D gene uncertain. The DNA of the CDR3 is TGCGCCAGCAGCTTACGACTTGTGGGTAGGAATTCGAACACCGGGGAGCTGTTTTTT. Residues: CASSLRLVGRNSNTGELFF.